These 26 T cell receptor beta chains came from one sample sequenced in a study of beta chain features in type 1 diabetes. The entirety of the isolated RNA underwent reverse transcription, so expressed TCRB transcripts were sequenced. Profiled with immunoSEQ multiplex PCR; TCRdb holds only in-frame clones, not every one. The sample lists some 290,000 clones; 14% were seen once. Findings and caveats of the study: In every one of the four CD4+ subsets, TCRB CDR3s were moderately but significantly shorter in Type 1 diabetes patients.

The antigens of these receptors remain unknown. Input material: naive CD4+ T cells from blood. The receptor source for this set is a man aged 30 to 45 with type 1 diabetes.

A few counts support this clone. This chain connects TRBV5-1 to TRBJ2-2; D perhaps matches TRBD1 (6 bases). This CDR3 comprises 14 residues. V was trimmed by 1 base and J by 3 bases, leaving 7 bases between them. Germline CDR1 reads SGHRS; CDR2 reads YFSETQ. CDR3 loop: CASSLQGYTGELFF. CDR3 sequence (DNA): TGCGCCAGCAGCTTGCAGGGGTACACCGGGGAGCTGTTTTTT.

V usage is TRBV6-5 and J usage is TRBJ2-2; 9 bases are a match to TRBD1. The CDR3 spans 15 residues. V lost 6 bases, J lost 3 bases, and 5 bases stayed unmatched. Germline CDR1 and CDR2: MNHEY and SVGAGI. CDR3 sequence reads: CASSWDRADTGELFF. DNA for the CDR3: TGTGCCAGCAGCTGGGACAGGGCAGACACCGGGGAGCTGTTTTTT.

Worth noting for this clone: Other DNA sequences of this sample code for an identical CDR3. Here the CDR3 reads CASSPPGRDTEAFF. DNA of the CDR3: TGTGCCAGCTCACCCCCCGGGAGGGACACTGAAGCTTTCTTT. The chain joins TRBV18 to TRBJ1-1; D unresolved. The germline CDR1 and CDR2 sequences are KGHSH and LQKENI. The V end was cut by 3 bases, the J end by 3 bases, with 11 bases between. The CDR3 consists of 14 residues.

The CDR3 spells CASSDRVQGSNTGELFF. Written as DNA, the CDR3 is TGTGCCAGCAGTGACAGAGTGCAGGGTTCTAACACCGGGGAGCTGTTTTTT. The chain couples TRBV25-1 to TRBJ2-2, with a weak D call TRBD1 (5 bases). Trimming took off 3 bases at V and 2 bases at J, with 16 bases between the two ends. Germline CDR1 and CDR2: MGHDK and SYGVNS. CDR3 length: 17 residues.

As DNA, the CDR3 is TGCGCCAGCAGCTTGGAGGGGGTAGGCGGCTACACCTTC. Protein: CASSLEGVGGYTF. The chain couples TRBV5-1 to TRBJ1-2; possibly TRBD1 for D (6 bases). Trimming took off 0 bases at V and 8 bases at J, with 11 bases between the two ends. CDR3 length: 13 amino acids. The V gene's germline CDR1 is SGHRS and CDR2 YFSETQ.

The CDR3 reads CATSRGGLTYEQYF. In DNA form, the CDR3 reads TGTGCCACCAGCAGAGGGGGACTAACCTACGAGCAGTACTTC. The chain couples TRBV15 to TRBJ2-7; 7 positions match TRBD2. Trimming at V came to 1 base and at J to 2 bases, leaving 2 bases not matched to a gene. Germline V gene sequence: CDR1 LNHNV, CDR2 YYDKDF (reference sequence). CDR3 length: 14 amino acids.

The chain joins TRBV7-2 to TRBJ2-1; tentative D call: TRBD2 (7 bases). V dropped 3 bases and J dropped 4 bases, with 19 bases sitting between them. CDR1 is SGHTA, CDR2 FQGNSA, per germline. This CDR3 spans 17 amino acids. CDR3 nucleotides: TGTGCCAGCAGCTTCGGGGGGCTAGCGGATAGGTACAATGAGCAGTTCTTC. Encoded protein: CASSFGGLADRYNEQFF.

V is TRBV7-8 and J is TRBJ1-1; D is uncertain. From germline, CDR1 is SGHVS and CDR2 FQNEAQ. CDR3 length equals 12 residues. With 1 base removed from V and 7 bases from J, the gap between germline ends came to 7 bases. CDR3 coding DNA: TGTGCCAGCAGCTTAGATTACAGTGAAGCTTTCTTT. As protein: CASSLDYSEAFF.

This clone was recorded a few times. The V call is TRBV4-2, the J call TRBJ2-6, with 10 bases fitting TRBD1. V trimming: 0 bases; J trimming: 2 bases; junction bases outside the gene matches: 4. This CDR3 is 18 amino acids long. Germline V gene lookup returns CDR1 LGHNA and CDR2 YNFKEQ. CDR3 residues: CASSQDQTGGAGANVLTF. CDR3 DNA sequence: TGTGCCAGCAGCCAAGATCAGACAGGGGGCGCTGGGGCCAACGTCCTGACTTTC.

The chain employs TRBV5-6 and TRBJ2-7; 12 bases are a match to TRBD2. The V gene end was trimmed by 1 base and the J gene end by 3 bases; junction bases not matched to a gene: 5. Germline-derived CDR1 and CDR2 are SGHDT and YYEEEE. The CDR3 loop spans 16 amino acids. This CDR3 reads CASSLRLAGAVYEQYF. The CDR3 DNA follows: TGTGCCAGCAGCTTGAGACTAGCGGGAGCGGTCTACGAGCAGTACTTC.

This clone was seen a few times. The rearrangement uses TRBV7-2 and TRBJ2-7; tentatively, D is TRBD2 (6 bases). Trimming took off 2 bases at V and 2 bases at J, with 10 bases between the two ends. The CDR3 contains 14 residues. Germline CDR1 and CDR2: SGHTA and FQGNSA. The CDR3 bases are TGTGCCAGCAGCTTAAAACTAGCTGCCTACGAGCAGTACTTC. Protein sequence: CASSLKLAAYEQYF.

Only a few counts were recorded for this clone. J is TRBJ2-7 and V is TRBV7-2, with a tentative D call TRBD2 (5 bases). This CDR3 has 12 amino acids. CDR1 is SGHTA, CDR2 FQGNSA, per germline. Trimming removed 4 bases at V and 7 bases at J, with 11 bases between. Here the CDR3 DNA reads TGTGCCAGCAGCTCACCCTCGGGGGAGCAGTACTTC. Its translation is CASSSPSGEQYF. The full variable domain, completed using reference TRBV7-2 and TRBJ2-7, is GAGVSQSPSNKVTEKGKDVELRCDPISGHTALYWYRQSLGQGLEFLIYFQGNSAPDKSGLPSDRFSAERTGGSVSTLTIQRTQQEDSAVYLCASSSPSGEQYFGPGTRLTVT.

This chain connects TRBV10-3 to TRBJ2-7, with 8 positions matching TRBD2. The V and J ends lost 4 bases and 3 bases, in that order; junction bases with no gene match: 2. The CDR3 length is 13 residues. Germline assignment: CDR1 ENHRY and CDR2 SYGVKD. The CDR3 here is CAISVSGSYEQYF. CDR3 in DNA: TGTGCCATCAGTGTAAGCGGGAGCTACGAGCAGTACTTC.

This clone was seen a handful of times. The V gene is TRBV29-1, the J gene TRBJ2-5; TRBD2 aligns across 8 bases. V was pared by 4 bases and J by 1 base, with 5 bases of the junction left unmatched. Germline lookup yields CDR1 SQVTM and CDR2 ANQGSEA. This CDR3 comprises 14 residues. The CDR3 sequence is CSVAVSGVQETQYF. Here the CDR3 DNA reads TGCAGCGTTGCCGTTAGCGGGGTCCAAGAGACCCAGTACTTC.

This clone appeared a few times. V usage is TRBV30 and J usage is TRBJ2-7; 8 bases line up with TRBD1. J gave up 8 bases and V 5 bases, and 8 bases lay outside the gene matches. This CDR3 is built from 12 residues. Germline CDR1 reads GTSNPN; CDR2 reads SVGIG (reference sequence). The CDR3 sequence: CAWSQDRAQQYF. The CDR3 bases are TGTGCCTGGTCCCAGGACAGGGCGCAGCAGTACTTC.

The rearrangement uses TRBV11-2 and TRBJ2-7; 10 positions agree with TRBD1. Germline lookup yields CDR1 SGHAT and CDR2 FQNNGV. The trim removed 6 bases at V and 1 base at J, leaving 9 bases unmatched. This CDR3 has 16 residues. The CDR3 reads CASSSIRDRGSYEQYF. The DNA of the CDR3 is TGTGCCAGCAGTTCCATCCGGGACAGGGGATCCTACGAGCAGTACTTC.

The CDR3 sequence: CASSRQGATEAFF. In nucleotides, the CDR3 is TGTGCCAGCAGCAGACAGGGGGCGACTGAAGCTTTCTTT. The V gene is TRBV7-9, the J gene TRBJ1-1, with TRBD1 matching over 10 bases. The CDR3 extends over 13 amino acids. V dropped 5 bases and J dropped 5; count of bases not matched to a gene: 2. Per the germline V gene, CDR1 is SEHNR and CDR2 is FQNEAQ (reference sequence).

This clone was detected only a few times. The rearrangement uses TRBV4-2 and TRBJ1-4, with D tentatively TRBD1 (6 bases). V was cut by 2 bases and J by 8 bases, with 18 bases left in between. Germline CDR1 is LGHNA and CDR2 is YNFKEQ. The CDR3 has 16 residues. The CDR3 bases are TGTGCCAGCAGCCAAAAGATGGGGGGGGCGGAAGAAAAACTGTTTTTT. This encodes CASSQKMGGAEEKLFF.

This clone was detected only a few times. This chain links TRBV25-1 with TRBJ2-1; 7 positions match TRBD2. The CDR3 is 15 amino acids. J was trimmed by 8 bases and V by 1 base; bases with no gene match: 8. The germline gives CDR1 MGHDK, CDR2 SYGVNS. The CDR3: CASSESAGVGDEQFF. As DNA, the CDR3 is TGTGCCAGCAGTGAATCGGCGGGAGTAGGGGATGAGCAGTTCTTC.

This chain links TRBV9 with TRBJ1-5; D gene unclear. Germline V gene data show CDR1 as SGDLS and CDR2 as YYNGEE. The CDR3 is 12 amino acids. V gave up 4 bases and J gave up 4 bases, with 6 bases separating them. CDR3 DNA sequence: TGTGCCAGCAGCAACCTAAATCAGCCCCAGCATTTT. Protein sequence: CASSNLNQPQHF.

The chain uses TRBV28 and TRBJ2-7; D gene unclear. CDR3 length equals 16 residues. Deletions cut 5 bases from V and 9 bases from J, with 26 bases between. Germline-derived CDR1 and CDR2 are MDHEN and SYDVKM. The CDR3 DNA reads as TGTGCCAGCAGTGGCGCCGCAGCTCCCGATAGAGCAGGGCAGTACTTC. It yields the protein CASSGAAAPDRAGQYF.

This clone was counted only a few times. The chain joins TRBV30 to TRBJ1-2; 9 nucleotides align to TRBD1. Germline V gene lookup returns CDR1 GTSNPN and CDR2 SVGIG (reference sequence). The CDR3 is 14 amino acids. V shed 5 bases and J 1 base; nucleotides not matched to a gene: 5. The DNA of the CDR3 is TGTGCCTGGGCCACAGGGGGCTATAACTATGGCTACACCTTC. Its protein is CAWATGGYNYGYTF.

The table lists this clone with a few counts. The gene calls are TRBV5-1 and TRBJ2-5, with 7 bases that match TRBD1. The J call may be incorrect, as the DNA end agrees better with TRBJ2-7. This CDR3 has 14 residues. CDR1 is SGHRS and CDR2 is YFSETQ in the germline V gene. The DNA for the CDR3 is TGCGCCAGCAGCGCCCCGGGACAGACCTACGAGCAGTACTTC. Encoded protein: CASSAPGQTYEQYF.

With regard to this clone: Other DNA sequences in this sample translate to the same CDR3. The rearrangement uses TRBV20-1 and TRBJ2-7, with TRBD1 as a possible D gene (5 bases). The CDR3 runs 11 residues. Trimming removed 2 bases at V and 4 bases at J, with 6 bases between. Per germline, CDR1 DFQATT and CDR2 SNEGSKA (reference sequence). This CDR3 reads CSARSGYEQYF. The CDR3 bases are TGCAGTGCTAGATCAGGGTACGAGCAGTACTTC.

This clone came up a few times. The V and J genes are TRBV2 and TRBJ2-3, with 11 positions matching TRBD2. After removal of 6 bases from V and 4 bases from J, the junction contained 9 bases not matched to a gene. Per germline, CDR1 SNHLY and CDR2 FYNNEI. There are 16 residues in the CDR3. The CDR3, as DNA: TGTGCCAGCAGGGGAAGACTAGCGGGATCTGCAGATACGCAGTATTTT. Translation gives CASRGRLAGSADTQYF.

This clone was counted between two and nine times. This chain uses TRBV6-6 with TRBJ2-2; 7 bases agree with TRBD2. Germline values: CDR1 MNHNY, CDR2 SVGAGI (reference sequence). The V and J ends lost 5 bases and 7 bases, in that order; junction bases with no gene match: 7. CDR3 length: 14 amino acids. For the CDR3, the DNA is TGTGCCAGCAGTAGTGTGGGGGGGAACGGGGAGCTGTTTTTT. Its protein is CASSSVGGNGELFF.